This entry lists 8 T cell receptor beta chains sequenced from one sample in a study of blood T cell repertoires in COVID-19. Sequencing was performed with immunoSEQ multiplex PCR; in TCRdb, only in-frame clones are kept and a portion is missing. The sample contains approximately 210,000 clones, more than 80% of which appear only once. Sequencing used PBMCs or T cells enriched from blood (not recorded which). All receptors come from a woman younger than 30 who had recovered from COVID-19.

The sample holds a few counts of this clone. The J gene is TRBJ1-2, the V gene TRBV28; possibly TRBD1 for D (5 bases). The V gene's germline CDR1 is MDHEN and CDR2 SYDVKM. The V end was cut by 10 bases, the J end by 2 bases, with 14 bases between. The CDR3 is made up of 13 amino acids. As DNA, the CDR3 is TGTGCCACCGGGGGGGGTTGGAACTATGGCTACACCTTC. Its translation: CATGGGWNYGYTF.

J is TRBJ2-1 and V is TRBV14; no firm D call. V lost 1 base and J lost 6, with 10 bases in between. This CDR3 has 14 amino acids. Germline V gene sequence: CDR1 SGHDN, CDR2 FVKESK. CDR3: CASSQVAQFNEQFF. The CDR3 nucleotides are TGTGCCAGCAGCCAAGTGGCACAGTTCAATGAGCAGTTCTTC.

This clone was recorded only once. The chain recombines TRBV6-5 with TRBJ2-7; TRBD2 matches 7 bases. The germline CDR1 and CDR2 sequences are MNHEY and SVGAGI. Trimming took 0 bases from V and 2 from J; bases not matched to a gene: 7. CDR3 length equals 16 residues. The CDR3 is CASSYSSREGTYEQYF. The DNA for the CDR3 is TGTGCCAGCAGTTACTCCTCGAGGGAGGGGACCTACGAGCAGTACTTC.

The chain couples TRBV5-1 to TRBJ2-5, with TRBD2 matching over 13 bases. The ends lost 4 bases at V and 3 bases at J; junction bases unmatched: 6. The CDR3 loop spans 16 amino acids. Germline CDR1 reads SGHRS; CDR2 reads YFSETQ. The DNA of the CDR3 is TGCGCCAGCAGCCCCAGAGGACTAGCGGGGGAAGAGACCCAGTACTTC. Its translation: CASSPRGLAGEETQYF.

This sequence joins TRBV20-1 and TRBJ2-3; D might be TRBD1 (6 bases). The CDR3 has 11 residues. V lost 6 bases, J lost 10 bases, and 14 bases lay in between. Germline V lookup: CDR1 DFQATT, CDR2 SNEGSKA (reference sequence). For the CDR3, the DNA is TGCAGTGCCGGGGACACGAGAGCGCAGTATTTT. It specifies CSAGDTRAQYF.

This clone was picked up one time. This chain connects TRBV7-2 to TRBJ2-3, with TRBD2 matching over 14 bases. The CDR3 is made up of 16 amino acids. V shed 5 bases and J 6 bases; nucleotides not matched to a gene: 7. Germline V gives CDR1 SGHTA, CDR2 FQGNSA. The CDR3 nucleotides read TGTGCCAGCAGCCCCGGACTAGCGGGGGGATATGATACGCAGTATTTT. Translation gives CASSPGLAGGYDTQYF.

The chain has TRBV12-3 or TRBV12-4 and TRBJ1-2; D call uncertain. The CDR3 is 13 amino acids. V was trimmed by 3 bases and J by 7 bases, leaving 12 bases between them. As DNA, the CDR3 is TGTGCCAGCAGTTTGAGGGTGGGGATTGGCTACACCTTC. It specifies CASSLRVGIGYTF.

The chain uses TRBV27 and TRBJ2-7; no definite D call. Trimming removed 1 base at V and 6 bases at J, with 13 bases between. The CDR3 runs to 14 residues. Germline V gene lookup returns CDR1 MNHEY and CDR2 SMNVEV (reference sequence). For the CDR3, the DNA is TGTGCCAGCAGTTTATTGGCCCCGCCGGGCGAGCAGTACTTC. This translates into CASSLLAPPGEQYF.